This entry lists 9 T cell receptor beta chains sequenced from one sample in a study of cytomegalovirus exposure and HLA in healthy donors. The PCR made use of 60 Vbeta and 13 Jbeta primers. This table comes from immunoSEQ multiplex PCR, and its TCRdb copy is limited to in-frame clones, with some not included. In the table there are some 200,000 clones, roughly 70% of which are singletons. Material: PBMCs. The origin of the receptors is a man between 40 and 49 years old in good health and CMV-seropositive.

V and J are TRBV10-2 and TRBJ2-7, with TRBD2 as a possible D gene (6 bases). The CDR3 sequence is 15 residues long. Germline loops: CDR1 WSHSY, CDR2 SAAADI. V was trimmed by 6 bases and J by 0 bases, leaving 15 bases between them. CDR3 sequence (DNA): TGCGCCAGCAGGGGAAGCGGGCCGAGCTCCTACGAGCAGTACTTC. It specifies CASRGSGPSSYEQYF.

CDR3 region: CASSPSLERVETQYF. The DNA for the CDR3 is TGCGCCAGCAGCCCGAGTCTCGAGCGTGTGGAGACCCAGTACTTC. The chain has TRBV5-1 and TRBJ2-5, with unresolved D. CDR3 length: 15 residues. The V end was cut by 4 bases, the J end by 5 bases, with 18 bases between. Germline CDR1 reads SGHRS; CDR2 reads YFSETQ.

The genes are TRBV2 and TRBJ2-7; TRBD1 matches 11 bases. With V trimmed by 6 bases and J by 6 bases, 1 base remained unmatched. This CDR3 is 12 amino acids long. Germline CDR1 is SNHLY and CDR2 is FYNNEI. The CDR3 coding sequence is TGTGCCAGCAGGGGACAGGGGGGCGAGCAGTACTTC. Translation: CASRGQGGEQYF. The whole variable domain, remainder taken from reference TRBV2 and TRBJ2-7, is EPEVTQTPSHQVTQMGQEVILRCVPISNHLYFYWYRQILGQKVEFLVSFYNNEISEKSEIFDDQFSVERPDGSNFTLKIRSTKLEDSAMYFCASRGQGGEQYFGPGTRLTVT.

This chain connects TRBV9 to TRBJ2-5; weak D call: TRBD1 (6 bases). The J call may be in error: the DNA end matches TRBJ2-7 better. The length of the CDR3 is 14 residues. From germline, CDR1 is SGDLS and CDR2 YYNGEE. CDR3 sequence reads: CASSVGGRGYEQYF. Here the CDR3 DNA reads TGTGCCAGCAGCGTAGGCGGCAGGGGTTACGAGCAGTACTTC.

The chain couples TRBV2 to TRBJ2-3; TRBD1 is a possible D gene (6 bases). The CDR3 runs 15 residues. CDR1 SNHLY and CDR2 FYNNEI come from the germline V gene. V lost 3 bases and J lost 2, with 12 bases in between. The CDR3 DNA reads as TGTGCCAGCAGTGATGGACAGAAGACCACAGATACGCAGTATTTT. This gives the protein CASSDGQKTTDTQYF.

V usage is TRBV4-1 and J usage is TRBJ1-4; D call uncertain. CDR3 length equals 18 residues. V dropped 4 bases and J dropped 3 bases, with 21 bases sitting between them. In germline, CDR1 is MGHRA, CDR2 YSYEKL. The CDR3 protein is CASSRIFAPSGANEKLFF. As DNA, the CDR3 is TGCGCCAGCAGCCGAATTTTTGCCCCTTCAGGCGCTAATGAAAAACTGTTTTTT.

The CDR3 DNA sequence: TGTGCCAGTATGGCTGGAGACAGGGACTATGGCTACACCTTC. The encoded protein is CASMAGDRDYGYTF. The rearrangement joins TRBV19 to TRBJ1-2, with 7 positions matching TRBD1. Germline values: CDR1 LNHDA, CDR2 SQIVND (reference sequence). The CDR3 runs 14 residues. The V gene end was trimmed by 7 bases and the J gene end by 3 bases; junction bases not matched to a gene: 8.

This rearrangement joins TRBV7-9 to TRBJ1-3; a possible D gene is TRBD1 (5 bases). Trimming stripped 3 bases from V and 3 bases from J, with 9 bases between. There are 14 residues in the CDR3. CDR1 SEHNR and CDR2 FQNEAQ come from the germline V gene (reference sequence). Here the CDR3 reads CASSLVGDGNTIYF. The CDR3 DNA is TGTGCCAGCAGCTTGGTAGGGGATGGAAACACCATATATTTT.

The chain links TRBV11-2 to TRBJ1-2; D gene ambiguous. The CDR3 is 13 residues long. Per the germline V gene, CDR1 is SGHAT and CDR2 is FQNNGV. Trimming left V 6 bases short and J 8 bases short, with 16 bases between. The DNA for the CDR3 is TGTGCCAGCAGTTTTGAGGTGGGGAGCGGCTACACCTTC. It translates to CASSFEVGSGYTF.